The 18 T cell receptor beta chains below come from one sample, sequenced in a study of T cell changes during pregnancy in multiple sclerosis. Repertoires were generated with immunoSEQ multiplex PCR, while TCRdb's copy carries only in-frame clones and drops some. The data show tens of thousands of clones, with about nine tenths seen just once and roughly 0.54% held by the top ten. The specimen was CD4+ T cells from peripheral blood mononuclear cells, collected in the first trimester of pregnancy. The receptors derive from a female donor with multiple sclerosis, enrolled in a pregnancy study.

The chain joins TRBV27 to TRBJ2-3; no clear D gene. V gave up 1 base and J gave up 4 bases, with 6 bases separating them. Germline V gene sequence: CDR1 MNHEY, CDR2 SMNVEV (reference sequence). The CDR3 runs 13 residues. The CDR3 here is CASSLFSPDTQYF. The CDR3 DNA reads as TGTGCCAGCAGTTTATTTAGTCCAGATACGCAGTATTTT.

This sequence joins TRBV29-1 and TRBJ2-5, with 10 positions matching TRBD1. V trimming: 6 bases; J trimming: 1 base; junction bases outside the gene matches: 8. CDR1 is SQVTM and CDR2 is ANQGSEA in the germline V gene. The CDR3 spans 15 residues. CDR3 loop: CSVGGTGVRQETQYF. CDR3 DNA sequence: TGCAGCGTAGGCGGGACAGGGGTTCGCCAAGAGACCCAGTACTTC.

V usage is TRBV6-5 and J usage is TRBJ2-5, with TRBD2 matching over 7 bases. The CDR3 is made up of 15 amino acids. The J segment lost 0 bases and the V segment lost 4 bases, leaving 5 bases of the junction unmatched. In germline, CDR1 is MNHEY, CDR2 SVGAGI. This CDR3 reads CASSLGRGYQETQYF. The CDR3 bases are TGTGCCAGCAGTTTGGGGAGGGGATACCAAGAGACCCAGTACTTC.

V is TRBV6-5 and J is TRBJ1-2; weak D call: TRBD1 (5 bases). CDR3 length: 11 amino acids. The ends were cut back, 4 bases at V and 7 bases at J, with 7 bases in the middle. Per germline, CDR1 MNHEY and CDR2 SVGAGI. The CDR3 nucleotides are TGTGCCAGCAGTTGGGGGGGTGGCTACACCTTC. Protein: CASSWGGGYTF.

The chain employs TRBV9 and TRBJ2-5, with D possibly matching TRBD1 (6 bases). This CDR3 comprises 18 residues. Germline CDR1 and CDR2: SGDLS and YYNGEE. Trimming removed 2 bases at V and 2 bases at J, with 22 bases between. The CDR3 is CASSVTQGWGRGQETQYF. Here the CDR3 DNA reads TGTGCCAGCAGCGTGACTCAGGGGTGGGGCCGAGGGCAAGAGACCCAGTACTTC.

This sequence joins TRBV11-1 and TRBJ2-5, with 8 bases matching TRBD2. This CDR3 region has 15 residues. Germline values: CDR1 SGHAT, CDR2 FQDESV (reference sequence). The trim removed 0 bases at V and 7 bases at J, leaving 7 bases unmatched. CDR3 region: CASSLAPGTRVTQYF. For the CDR3, the DNA is TGTGCCAGCAGCTTAGCTCCTGGGACTAGGGTGACCCAGTACTTC.

This clone occurred once. CDR3 nucleotide sequence: TGTGCCAGCAGCTTAATGATGGGGCCAGAGCAGTTCTTC. Translated: CASSLMMGPEQFF. The V call is TRBV7-2, the J call TRBJ2-1; D possibly corresponds to TRBD1 (5 bases). The CDR3 extends over 13 amino acids. Trimming stripped 2 bases from V and 10 bases from J, with 12 bases between. The V gene's germline CDR1 is SGHTA and CDR2 FQGNSA.

The gene calls are TRBV7-9 and TRBJ2-2, with 7 bases aligning to TRBD1. The ends lost 5 bases at V and 0 bases at J; junction bases unmatched: 15. The CDR3 extends over 19 amino acids. In germline, CDR1 is SEHNR, CDR2 FQNEAQ (reference sequence). In nucleotides, the CDR3 is TGTGCCAGCAGCCCCCGAAGACAGGGTAAACCGGCGAACACCGGGGAGCTGTTTTTT. Amino acid sequence: CASSPRRQGKPANTGELFF.

The DNA for the CDR3 is TGTGCCAGCTCAAGGACAGGGGGAGAGGCCAACATTCAGTACTTC. The encoded protein is CASSRTGGEANIQYF. J is TRBJ2-4 and V is TRBV18; 10 bases are shared with TRBD1. CDR1 and CDR2 from the germline V gene are KGHSH and LQKENI. CDR3 size: 15 residues. The J segment lost 7 bases and the V segment lost 5 bases, leaving 8 bases of the junction unmatched.

The rearrangement uses TRBV9 and TRBJ2-5; D is unclear. The CDR3 runs 15 residues. Germline V gives CDR1 SGDLS, CDR2 YYNGEE. V was pared by 4 bases and J by 4 bases, with 17 bases between. The CDR3 sequence: CASSPHSGVGETQYF. The DNA of the CDR3 is TGTGCCAGCAGCCCTCATTCGGGTGTTGGAGAGACCCAGTACTTC.

This rearrangement joins TRBV4-1 to TRBJ2-7, with a possible D match to TRBD2 (5 bases). Deletions cut 4 bases from V and 3 bases from J, with 16 bases between. Germline values: CDR1 MGHRA, CDR2 YSYEKL. This CDR3 is built from 15 residues. The DNA of the CDR3 is TGCGCCAGCAGCCGTGCGCCGGGAACCTACTACGAGCAGTACTTC. This codes for CASSRAPGTYYEQYF.

The chain has TRBV11-3 and TRBJ2-1, with D tentatively TRBD2 (6 bases). V was cut by 5 bases and J by 1 base, with 9 bases left in between. The CDR3 sequence is 14 residues long. The V gene's germline CDR1 is SGHNT and CDR2 YENEEA. CDR3 nucleotide sequence: TGTGCCAGCAGCCCTCGGGGGTCCTACAATGAGCAGTTCTTC. Translated, it gives CASSPRGSYNEQFF. The entire variable domain, with the rest obtained from reference TRBV11-3 and TRBJ2-1, is as follows: EAGVVQSPRYKIIEKKQPVAFWCNPISGHNTLYWYLQNLGQGPELLIRYENEEAVDDSQLPKDRFSAERLKGVDSTLKIQPAELGDSAVYLCASSPRGSYNEQFFGPGTRLTVL.

The rearrangement joins TRBV19 to TRBJ1-2; TRBD1 matches 8 bases. CDR3 length equals 13 residues. Germline CDR1 reads LNHDA; CDR2 reads SQIVND (reference sequence). V gave up 3 bases and J gave up 7 bases; unmatched junction bases: 4. The DNA of the CDR3 is TGTGCCAGTAGTATTAGGACAGGGAGTGGCTACACCTTC. Protein sequence: CASSIRTGSGYTF. The full variable domain, in which reference TRBV19 and TRBJ1-2 provide the parts outside the CDR3, is DGGITQSPKYLFRKEGQNVTLSCEQNLNHDAMYWYRQDPGQGLRLIYYSQIVNDFQKGDIAEGYSVSREKKESFPLTVTSAQKNPTAFYLCASSIRTGSGYTFGSGTRLTVV.

The chain has TRBV7-2 and TRBJ1-4; 8 bases are a match to TRBD1. CDR1 is SGHTA and CDR2 is FQGNSA in the germline V gene. The J segment lost 4 bases and the V segment lost 3 bases, leaving 4 bases of the junction unmatched. The length of the CDR3 is 15 residues. The CDR3 sequence: CASSFGTGFNEKLFF. CDR3 sequence (DNA): TGTGCCAGCAGCTTCGGGACAGGATTTAATGAAAAACTGTTTTTT. The variable domain in full, with the rest retrieved from reference TRBV7-2 and TRBJ1-4, is GAGVSQSPSNKVTEKGKDVELRCDPISGHTALYWYRQSLGQGLEFLIYFQGNSAPDKSGLPSDRFSAERTGGSVSTLTIQRTQQEDSAVYLCASSFGTGFNEKLFFGSGTQLSVL.

The rearrangement uses TRBV7-2 and TRBJ2-1; D ambiguous. The germline V and J ends were trimmed by 3 bases and 2 bases, with 11 bases remaining between them. This CDR3 contains 15 residues. The germline V gene has CDR1 SGHTA and CDR2 FQGNSA. Here the CDR3 reads CASSFSQQPYNEQFF. The CDR3, as DNA: TGTGCCAGCAGCTTTTCTCAACAACCCTACAATGAGCAGTTCTTC.

The chain combines TRBV7-9 with TRBJ2-7; TRBD2 is a possible D gene (6 bases). Trimming cost V 5 bases and J 2 bases, with 13 bases left between them. Germline CDR1 SEHNR, CDR2 FQNEAQ (reference sequence). This CDR3 contains 14 residues. DNA of the CDR3: TGTGCCAGCAGCCCCCTGCGGGGCACCTACGAGCAGTACTTC. It codes for CASSPLRGTYEQYF.

CDR3 in amino acids: CASSQEGLAGGVPYF. CDR3 coding DNA: TGCGCCAGCAGCCAAGAGGGACTAGCGGGAGGTGTTCCGTATTTT. The chain has TRBV4-1 and TRBJ2-3, with 15 bases identical to TRBD2. This CDR3 has 15 residues. Losses at the gene ends were 0 bases for V and 14 bases for J; bases not matched to a gene: 6. Per the germline V gene, CDR1 is MGHRA and CDR2 is YSYEKL.

V and J are TRBV5-1 and TRBJ2-7; the D gene is possibly TRBD1 (6 bases). CDR1 SGHRS and CDR2 YFSETQ come from the germline V gene. Trimming shortened V by 0 bases and J by 0 bases, and 10 bases separated the two germline ends. The CDR3 has 15 amino acids. CDR3 in amino acids: CASSLGGTFSYEQYF. The CDR3 coding sequence is TGCGCCAGCAGCTTGGGGGGGACATTCTCCTACGAGCAGTACTTC. The full variable domain, rest sourced from reference TRBV5-1 and TRBJ2-7, is KAGVTQTPRYLIKTRGQQVTLSCSPISGHRSVSWYQQTPGQGLQFLFEYFSETQRNKGNFPGRFSGRQFSNSRSEMNVSTLELGDSALYLCASSLGGTFSYEQYFGPGTRLTVT.